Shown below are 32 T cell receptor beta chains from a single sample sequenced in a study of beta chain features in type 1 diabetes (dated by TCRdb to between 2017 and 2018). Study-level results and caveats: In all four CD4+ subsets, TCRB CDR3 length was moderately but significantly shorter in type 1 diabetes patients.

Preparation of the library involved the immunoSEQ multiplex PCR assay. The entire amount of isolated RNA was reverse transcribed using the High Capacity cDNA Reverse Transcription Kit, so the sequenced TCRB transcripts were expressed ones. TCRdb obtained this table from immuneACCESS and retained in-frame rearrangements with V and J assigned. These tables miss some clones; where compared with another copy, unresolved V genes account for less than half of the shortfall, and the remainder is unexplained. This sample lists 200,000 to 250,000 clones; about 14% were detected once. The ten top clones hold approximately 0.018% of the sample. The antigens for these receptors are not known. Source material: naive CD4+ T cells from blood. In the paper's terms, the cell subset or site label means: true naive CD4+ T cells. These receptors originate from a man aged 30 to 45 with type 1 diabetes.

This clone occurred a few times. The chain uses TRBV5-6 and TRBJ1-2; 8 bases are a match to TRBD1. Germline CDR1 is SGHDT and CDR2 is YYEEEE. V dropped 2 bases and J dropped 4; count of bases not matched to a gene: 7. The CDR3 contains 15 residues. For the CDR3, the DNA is TGTGCCAGCAGCTTTGGACAGGGTAGCCTCTATGGCTACACCTTC. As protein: CASSFGQGSLYGYTF.

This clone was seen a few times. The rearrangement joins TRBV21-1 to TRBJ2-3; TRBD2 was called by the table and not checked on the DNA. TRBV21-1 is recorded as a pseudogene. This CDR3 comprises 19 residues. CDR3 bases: TGTGCCAGCAGCAAATCTTTGTGCGGAGCGGAAGACGCTACAGATACGCAGTATTTT. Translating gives CASSKSLCGAEDATDTQYF.

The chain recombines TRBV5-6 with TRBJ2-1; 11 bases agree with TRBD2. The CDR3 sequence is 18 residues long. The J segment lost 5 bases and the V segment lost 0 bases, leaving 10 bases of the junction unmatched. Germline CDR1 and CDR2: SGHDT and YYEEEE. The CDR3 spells CASSLVLGKTSGNNEQFF. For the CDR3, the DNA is TGTGCCAGCAGCTTGGTCCTTGGAAAGACTAGCGGGAACAATGAGCAGTTCTTC.

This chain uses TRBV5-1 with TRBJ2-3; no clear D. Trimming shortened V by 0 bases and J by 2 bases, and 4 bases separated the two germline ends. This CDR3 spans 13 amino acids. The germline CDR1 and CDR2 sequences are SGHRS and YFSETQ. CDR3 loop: CASSLDYTDTQYF. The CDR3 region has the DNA TGCGCCAGCAGCTTGGACTACACAGATACGCAGTATTTT.

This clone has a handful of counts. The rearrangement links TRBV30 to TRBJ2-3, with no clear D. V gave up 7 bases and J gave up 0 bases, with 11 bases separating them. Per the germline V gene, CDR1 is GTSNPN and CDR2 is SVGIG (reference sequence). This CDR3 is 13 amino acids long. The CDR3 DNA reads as TGTGCCTCCCTCTGGCGGAGCACAGATACGCAGTATTTT. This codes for CASLWRSTDTQYF.

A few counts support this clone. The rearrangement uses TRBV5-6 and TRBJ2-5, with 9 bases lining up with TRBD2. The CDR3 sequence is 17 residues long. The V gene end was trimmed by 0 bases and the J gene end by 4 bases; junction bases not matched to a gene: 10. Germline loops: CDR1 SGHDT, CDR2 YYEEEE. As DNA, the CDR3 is TGTGCCAGCAGCTTGGCAGGAGCGGGGGGACTCAGAGAGACCCAGTACTTC. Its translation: CASSLAGAGGLRETQYF.

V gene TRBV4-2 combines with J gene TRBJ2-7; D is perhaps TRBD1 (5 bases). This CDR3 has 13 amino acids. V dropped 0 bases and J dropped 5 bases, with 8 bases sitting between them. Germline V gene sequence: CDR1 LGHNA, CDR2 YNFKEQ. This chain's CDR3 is CASSQDQGNEQYF. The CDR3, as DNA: TGTGCCAGCAGCCAAGATCAGGGAAACGAGCAGTACTTC.

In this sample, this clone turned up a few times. The CDR3 spells CASSQDRGSAYGYTF. The CDR3, as DNA: TGCGCCAGCAGCCAGGACAGGGGGTCGGCCTATGGCTACACCTTC. The chain carries TRBV4-1 and TRBJ1-2; TRBD1 aligns across 10 bases. This CDR3 is 15 amino acids long. The J segment lost 4 bases and the V segment lost 3 bases, leaving 5 bases of the junction unmatched. CDR1 and CDR2 from the germline V gene are MGHRA and YSYEKL.

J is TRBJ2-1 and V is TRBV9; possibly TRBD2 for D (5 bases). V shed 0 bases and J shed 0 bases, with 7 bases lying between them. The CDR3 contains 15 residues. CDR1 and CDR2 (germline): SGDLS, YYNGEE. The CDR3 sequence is CASSVDAGSYNEQFF. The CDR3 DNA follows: TGTGCCAGCAGCGTAGATGCGGGCTCCTACAATGAGCAGTTCTTC.

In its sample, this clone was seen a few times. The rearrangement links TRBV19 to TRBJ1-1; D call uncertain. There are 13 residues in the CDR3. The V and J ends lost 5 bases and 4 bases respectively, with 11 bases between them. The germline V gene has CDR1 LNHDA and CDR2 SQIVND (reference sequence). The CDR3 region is CASSSYPVTEAFF. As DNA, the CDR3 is TGTGCCAGTAGTTCGTACCCAGTCACTGAAGCTTTCTTT.

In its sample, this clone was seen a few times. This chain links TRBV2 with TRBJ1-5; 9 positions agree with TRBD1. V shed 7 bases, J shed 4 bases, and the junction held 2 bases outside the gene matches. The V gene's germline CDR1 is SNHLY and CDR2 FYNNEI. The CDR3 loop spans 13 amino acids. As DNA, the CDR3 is TGTGCCAGCATGGGACAGGGTAATCAGCCCCAGCATTTT. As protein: CASMGQGNQPQHF.

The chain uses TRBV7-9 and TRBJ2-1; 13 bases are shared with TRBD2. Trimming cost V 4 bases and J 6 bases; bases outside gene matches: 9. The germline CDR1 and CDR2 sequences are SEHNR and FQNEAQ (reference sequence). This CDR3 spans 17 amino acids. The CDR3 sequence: CASSSKAGTSGINEQFF. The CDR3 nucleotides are TGTGCCAGCAGCTCAAAGGCCGGGACTAGCGGGATCAATGAGCAGTTCTTC. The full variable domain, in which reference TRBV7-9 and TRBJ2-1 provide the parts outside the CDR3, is DTGVSQNPRHKITKRGQNVTFRCDPISEHNRLYWYRQTLGQGPEFLTYFQNEAQLEKSRLLSDRFSAERPKGSFSTLEIQRTEQGDSAMYLCASSSKAGTSGINEQFFGPGTRLTVL.

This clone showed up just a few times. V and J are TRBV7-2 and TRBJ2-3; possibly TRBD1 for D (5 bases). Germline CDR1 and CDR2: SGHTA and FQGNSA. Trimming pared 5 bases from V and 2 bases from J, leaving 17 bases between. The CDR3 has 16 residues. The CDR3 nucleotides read TGTGCCAGCAGCGCACGAGGACAACCTATCACAGATACGCAGTATTTT. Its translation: CASSARGQPITDTQYF.

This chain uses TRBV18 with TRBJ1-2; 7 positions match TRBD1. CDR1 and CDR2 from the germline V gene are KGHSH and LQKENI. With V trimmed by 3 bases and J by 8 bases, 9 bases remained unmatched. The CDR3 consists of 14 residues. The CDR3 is CASSPQDRAEGYTF. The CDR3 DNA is TGTGCCAGCTCACCGCAAGACAGGGCGGAGGGCTACACCTTC.

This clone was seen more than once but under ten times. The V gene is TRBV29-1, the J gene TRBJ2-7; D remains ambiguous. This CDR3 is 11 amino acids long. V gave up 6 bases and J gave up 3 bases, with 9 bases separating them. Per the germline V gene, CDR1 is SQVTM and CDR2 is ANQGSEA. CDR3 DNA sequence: TGCAGCGTCCGACTCGGCTACGAGCAGTACTTC. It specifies CSVRLGYEQYF.

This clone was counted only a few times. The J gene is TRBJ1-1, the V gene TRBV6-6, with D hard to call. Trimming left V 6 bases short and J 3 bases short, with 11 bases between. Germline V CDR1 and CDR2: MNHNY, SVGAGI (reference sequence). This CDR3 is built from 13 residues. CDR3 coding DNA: TGTGCCAGCAGCTCGCTCAGTTACACTGAAGCTTTCTTT. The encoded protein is CASSSLSYTEAFF.

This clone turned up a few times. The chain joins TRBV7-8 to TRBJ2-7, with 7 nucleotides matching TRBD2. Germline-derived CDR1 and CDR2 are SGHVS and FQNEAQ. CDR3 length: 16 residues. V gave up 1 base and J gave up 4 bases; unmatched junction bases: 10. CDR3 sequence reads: CASSLVGEGRGYEQYF. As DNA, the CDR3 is TGTGCCAGCAGCTTAGTGGGGGAGGGCCGGGGGTACGAGCAGTACTTC.

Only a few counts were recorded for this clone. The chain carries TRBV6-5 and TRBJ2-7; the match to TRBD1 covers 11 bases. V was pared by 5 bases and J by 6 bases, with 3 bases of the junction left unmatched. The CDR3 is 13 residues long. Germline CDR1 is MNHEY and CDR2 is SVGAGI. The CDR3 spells CASSRTGGGEQYF. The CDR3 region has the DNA TGTGCCAGCAGTCGGACAGGGGGCGGCGAGCAGTACTTC.

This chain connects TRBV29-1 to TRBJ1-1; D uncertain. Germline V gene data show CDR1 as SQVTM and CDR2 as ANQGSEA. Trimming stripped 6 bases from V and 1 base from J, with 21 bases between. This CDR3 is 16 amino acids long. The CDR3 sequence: CSVSKPGRTQNTEAFF. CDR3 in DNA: TGCAGCGTATCGAAACCCGGACGGACTCAGAACACTGAAGCTTTCTTT.

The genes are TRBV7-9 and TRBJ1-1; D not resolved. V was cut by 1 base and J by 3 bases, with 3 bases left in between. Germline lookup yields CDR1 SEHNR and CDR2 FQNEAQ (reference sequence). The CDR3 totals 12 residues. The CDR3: CASSLVYTEAFF. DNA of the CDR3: TGTGCCAGCAGCTTAGTCTACACTGAAGCTTTCTTT. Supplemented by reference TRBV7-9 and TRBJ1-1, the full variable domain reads DTGVSQNPRHKITKRGQNVTFRCDPISEHNRLYWYRQTLGQGPEFLTYFQNEAQLEKSRLLSDRFSAERPKGSFSTLEIQRTEQGDSAMYLCASSLVYTEAFFGQGTRLTVV.

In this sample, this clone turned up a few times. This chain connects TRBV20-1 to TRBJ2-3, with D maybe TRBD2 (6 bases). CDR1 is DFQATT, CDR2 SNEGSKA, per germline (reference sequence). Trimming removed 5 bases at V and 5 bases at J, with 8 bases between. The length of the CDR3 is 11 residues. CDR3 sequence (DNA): TGCAGTGCTCGGGAGCAAGATACGCAGTATTTT. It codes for CSAREQDTQYF.

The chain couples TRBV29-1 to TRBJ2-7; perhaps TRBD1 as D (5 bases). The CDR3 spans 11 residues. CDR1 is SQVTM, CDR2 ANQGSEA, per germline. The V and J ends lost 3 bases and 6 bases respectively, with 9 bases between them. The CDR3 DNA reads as TGCAGCGTTGATAAAAGGGGCGAGCAGTACTTC. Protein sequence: CSVDKRGEQYF.

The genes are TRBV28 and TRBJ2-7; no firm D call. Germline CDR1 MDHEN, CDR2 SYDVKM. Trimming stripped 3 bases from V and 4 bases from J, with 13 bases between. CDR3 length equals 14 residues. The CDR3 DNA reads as TGTGCCAGCAGTTTTGGTCCACTTACTTACGAGCAGTACTTC. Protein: CASSFGPLTYEQYF. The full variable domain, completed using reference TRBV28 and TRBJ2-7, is DVKVTQSSRYLVKRTGEKVFLECVQDMDHENMFWYRQDPGLGLRLIYFSYDVKMKEKGDIPEGYSVSREKKERFSLILESASTNQTSMYLCASSFGPLTYEQYFGPGTRLTVT.

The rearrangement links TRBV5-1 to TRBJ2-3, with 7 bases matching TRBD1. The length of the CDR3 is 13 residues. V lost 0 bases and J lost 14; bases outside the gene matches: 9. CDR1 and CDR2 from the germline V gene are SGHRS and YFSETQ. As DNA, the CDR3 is TGCGCCAGCAGCTTGGTGGGACAGTTATTTCGGTATTTT. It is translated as CASSLVGQLFRYF.

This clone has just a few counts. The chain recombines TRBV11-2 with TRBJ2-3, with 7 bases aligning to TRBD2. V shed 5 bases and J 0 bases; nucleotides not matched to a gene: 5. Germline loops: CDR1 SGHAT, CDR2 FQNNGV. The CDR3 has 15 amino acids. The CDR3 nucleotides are TGTGCCAGCAGCACTCGCGGGGGTAGCACAGATACGCAGTATTTT. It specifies CASSTRGGSTDTQYF.

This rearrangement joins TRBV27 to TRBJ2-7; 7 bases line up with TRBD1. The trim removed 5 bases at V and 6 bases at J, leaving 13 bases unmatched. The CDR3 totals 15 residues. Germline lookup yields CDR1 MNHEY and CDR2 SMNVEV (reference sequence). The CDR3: CASSLPGRGSGEQYF. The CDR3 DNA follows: TGTGCCAGCAGTCTCCCCGGCAGGGGGAGTGGCGAGCAGTACTTC.

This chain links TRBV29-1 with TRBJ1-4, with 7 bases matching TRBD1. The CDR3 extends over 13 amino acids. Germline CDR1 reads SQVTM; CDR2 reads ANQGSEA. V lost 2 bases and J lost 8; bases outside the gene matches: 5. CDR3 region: CSVERQGEEKLFF. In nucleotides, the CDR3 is TGCAGCGTTGAACGGCAGGGGGAAGAAAAACTGTTTTTT.

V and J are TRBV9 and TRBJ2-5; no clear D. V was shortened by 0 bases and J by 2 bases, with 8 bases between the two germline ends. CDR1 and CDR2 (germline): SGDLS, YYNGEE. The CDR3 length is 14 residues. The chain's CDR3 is CASSVGRSQETQYF. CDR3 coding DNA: TGTGCCAGCAGCGTAGGGAGATCGCAAGAGACCCAGTACTTC.

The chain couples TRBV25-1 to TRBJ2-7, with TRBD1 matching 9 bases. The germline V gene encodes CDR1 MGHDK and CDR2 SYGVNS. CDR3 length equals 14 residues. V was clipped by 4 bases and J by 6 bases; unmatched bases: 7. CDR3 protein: CASSGAGTGSEQYF. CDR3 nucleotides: TGTGCCAGCAGTGGGGCGGGGACAGGGAGCGAGCAGTACTTC.

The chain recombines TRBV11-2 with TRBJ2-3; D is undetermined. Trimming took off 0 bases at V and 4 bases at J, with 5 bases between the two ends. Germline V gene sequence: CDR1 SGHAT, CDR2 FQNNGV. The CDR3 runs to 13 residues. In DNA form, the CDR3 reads TGTGCCAGCAGCTTAGAGCGATCAGATACGCAGTATTTT. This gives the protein CASSLERSDTQYF.

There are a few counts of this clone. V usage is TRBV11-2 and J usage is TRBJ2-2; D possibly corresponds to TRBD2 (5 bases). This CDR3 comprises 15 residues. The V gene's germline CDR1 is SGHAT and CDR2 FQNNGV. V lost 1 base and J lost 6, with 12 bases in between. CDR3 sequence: CASSLARGKAGELFF. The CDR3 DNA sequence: TGTGCCAGCAGCTTAGCTCGAGGGAAGGCCGGGGAGCTGTTTTTT.

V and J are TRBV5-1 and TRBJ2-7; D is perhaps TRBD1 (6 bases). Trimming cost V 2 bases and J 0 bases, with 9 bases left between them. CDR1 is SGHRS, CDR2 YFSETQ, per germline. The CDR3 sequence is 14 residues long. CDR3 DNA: TGCGCCAGCAGCTTTGGACAGAGCTCCTACGAGCAGTACTTC. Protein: CASSFGQSSYEQYF.